Included here is one T cell receptor (beta chain) sequence, with context. Its antigen is unidentified. The germline V gene has CDR1 SGHAT and CDR2 FQDESV (reference sequence). This CDR3 contains 15 residues. J lost 4 bases, V lost 6 bases, and 6 bases had no gene match. This entry belongs to a study of cytomegalovirus exposure and HLA in healthy donors. In the PCR, 60 Vbeta and 13 Jbeta primers were used. How the authors handled the data: A follow-up analysis tallied 70 million to 80 million unique TCR beta chains, about 10 million shared. Only in-frame clones appear in the TCRdb table, and some are missing; sequencing was by immunoSEQ multiplex PCR. V and J calls and clone size come straight from that table; D and trimming were deduced from the DNA. The data show under 250,000 clones, around four fifths seen once. General study points: Sequencing likely generated an artifact that appeared as a cluster of highly shared sequence variants. Later on, a genetic analysis was performed. It linked a missense variant in DCLRE1C with V- and J-gene trimming of TCR beta.

Samples came from healthy bone marrow donors. J is TRBJ2-5 and V is TRBV11-1; 12 positions match TRBD2. This sequence was found in a boy between 2 and 10 years old in good health and CMV-seronegative. Sequences were obtained from PBMCs. This chain's CDR3 is CASRRTSGKGETQYF. Written as DNA, the CDR3 is TGTGCCAGCAGGAGGACTAGCGGGAAGGGAGAGACCCAGTACTTC. The entire variable domain, with the rest obtained from reference TRBV11-1 and TRBJ2-5, is as follows: EAEVAQSPRYKITEKSQAVAFWCDPISGHATLYWYRQILGQGPELLVQFQDESVVDDSQLPKDRFSAERLKGVDSTLKIQPAELGDSAMYLCASRRTSGKGETQYFGPGTRLLVL.